This TCR beta chain originates from a study of T cells in localized non-small cell lung cancer. The study's findings and limits: Of the top 100 tumor clones, median roughly 55 were in adjacent lung, some 30 among its top 100. Uninvolved adjacent lung had higher T cell clonality than tumor and all other tissues.

The junction had 2 bases not matched to a gene; V was cut back by 3 bases and J by 5 bases. Germline loops: CDR1 SGHVS, CDR2 FNYEAQ. The CDR3 totals 15 residues. As concerns this clone: Its target is not known.

TCRdb's copy holds only in-frame clones and misses some; the assay was immunoSEQ multiplex PCR. The table shows tens of thousands of clones, with 87% occurring only once. The TCR sequence derives from a woman aged 35 to 70 with stage I lung adenocarcinoma. The chain combines TRBV7-6 with TRBJ2-1; TRBD2 matches at 12 bases. Sequenced material: peripheral blood, taken before any cancer treatment. CDR3 region: CASSFRTSGNNEQFF. CDR3 sequence (DNA): TGTGCCAGCAGCTTCCGGACTAGCGGGAACAATGAGCAGTTCTTC.